A selection of T cell receptor beta chains follows, all from one sample in a study of T cell changes during pregnancy in multiple sclerosis. Sequenced by immunoSEQ multiplex PCR; TCRdb stores in-frame clones only, minus some. This repertoire shows 90,000 to 150,000 clones, around 93% found once; its top ten account for 6.2%. The input for sequencing was peripheral blood, taken before pregnancy. The source is a female donor with multiple sclerosis, enrolled in a pregnancy study. Each CDR3 is given with its conserved first and last residue. D genes are given only for firm matches. A row's size may be missing; if present it is once, few, many or a size class.

d_call	j_call	clone_size	v_call	cdr3_nt	cdr3_aa
TRBD1	TRBJ1-1	NA	TRBV19	TGTGCCAGTAGTTTGCCGGGACAGGGTAGGTCTGAAGCTTTCTTT	CASSLPGQGRSEAFF
TRBD1	TRBJ1-6	NA	TRBV5-6	TGTGCCAGCAGCTCTTACTCCGGGACAGGTTATTCACCCCTCCACTTT	CASSSYSGTGYSPLHF
NA	TRBJ1-1	few	TRBV6-1	TGTCTTAGTAAGGGACACTTGAACACTGAAGCTTTCTTT	CLSKGHLNTEAFF
NA	TRBJ1-5	NA	TRBV7-2	TGTGCCAGCAGCTTACGTGGCGGGTCGGGGCCCCAGCATTTT	CASSLRGGSGPQHF
TRBD1	TRBJ1-5	NA	TRBV11-3	TGTGCCAGCAAAAGGGGATTCCCGGGACAGGAAACCTATAGCAATCAGCCCCAGCATTTT	CASKRGFPGQETYSNQPQHF
NA	TRBJ2-3	NA	TRBV7-3	TGTGCCAGCAGCCCCTCGAGGAGCACAGATACGCAGTATTTT	CASSPSRSTDTQYF
TRBD1	TRBJ1-2	few	TRBV5-4	TGTGCCAGCAGCTTGGCAGGGGGCCGGGGCTATGGCTACACCTTC	CASSLAGGRGYGYTF
TRBD1	TRBJ2-2	NA	TRBV2	TGTGCCAGCAGTGGTACAGGGGGTGCCAACACCGGGGAGCTGTTTTTT	CASSGTGGANTGELFF
NA	TRBJ1-1	few	TRBV29-1	TGCAGCGTTGAGAGAGGGTTGGAAGCTTTCTTT	CSVERGLEAFF
TRBD1	TRBJ1-4	NA	TRBV28	TGTGCCAGCAGACCTGACAGGGGTCTTTATGAAAAACTGTTTTTT	CASRPDRGLYEKLFF
NA	TRBJ2-6	NA	TRBV4-2	TGTGCCAGCAGCTTATCACCGACCCGGAGCTCTGGGGCCAACGTCCTGACTTTC	CASSLSPTRSSGANVLTF
TRBD1	TRBJ2-2	NA	TRBV5-1	TGCGCCAGCAGCCCTAGACAGGGGGGCGGGGAGCTGTTTTTT	CASSPRQGGGELFF
NA	TRBJ1-6	NA	TRBV7-3	TGTGCCAGCAGCTTGCGGGGAGAGGGGAATTCACCCCTCCACTTT	CASSLRGEGNSPLHF
TRBD2	TRBJ2-2	NA	TRBV28	TGTGCCAGCAGTTCGCCGGGACTAGCGGGAGTGGGCACCGGGGAGCTGTTTTTT	CASSSPGLAGVGTGELFF
TRBD1	TRBJ1-2	NA	TRBV30	TGTGCCTGGAGTAGGGGACAGGGAAATTATTACTATGGCTACACCTTC	CAWSRGQGNYYYGYTF
NA	TRBJ1-2	NA	TRBV7-9	TGTGCCAGCAGCCTCCGGGGGGGCGACGGCTACACCTTC	CASSLRGGDGYTF
NA	TRBJ1-1	NA	TRBV6-1	TGTGCCAGCAGTGAAATCAGGGAAGCTTTCTTT	CASSEIREAFF
NA	TRBJ1-3	NA	TRBV5-1	TGCGCCAGCAGCACCACAGGGACGGGGGGAAACACCATATATTTT	CASSTTGTGGNTIYF
NA	TRBJ2-2	NA	TRBV9	TGTGCCAGCAGCGTAGAGGGTAGGACTCCCCGGTTCAACGCGAACACCGGGGAGCTGTTTTTT	CASSVEGRTPRFNANTGELFF
TRBD1	TRBJ2-2	NA	TRBV5-1	TGCGCCAGCAGCTTGGCTAATACGGGACAGCTAAACACCGGGGAGCTGTTTTTT	CASSLANTGQLNTGELFF
NA	TRBJ2-1	NA	TRBV6-4	TGTGCCAGCAGTGACTACGGGACACAAAACTACAATGAGCAGTTCTTC	CASSDYGTQNYNEQFF
NA	TRBJ1-5	NA	TRBV5-8	TGTGCCAGCAGCTTGGGGGCAGTACGCAATCAGCCCCAGCATTTT	CASSLGAVRNQPQHF
TRBD1	TRBJ1-2	NA	TRBV6-5	TGTGCCAGCAGATACGACAGGGCCGTTGACTATGGCTACACCTTC	CASRYDRAVDYGYTF
NA	TRBJ2-1	NA	TRBV28	TGTGCCAGCAGTTTAGTCGATCGGGAGTGGTTCTTC	CASSLVDREWFF
NA	TRBJ1-2	NA	TRBV15	TGTGCCACCAGCAGAGCGGGGGACTATGGCTACACCTTC	CATSRAGDYGYTF
NA	TRBJ1-2	NA	TRBV5-8	TGTGCCAGCAGCTGGCAGGGGAGCTATGGCTACACCTTC	CASSWQGSYGYTF
NA	TRBJ1-2	NA	TRBV30	TGTGCCTACCAACGGGACACGAGCTATGGCTACACCTTC	CAYQRDTSYGYTF
NA	TRBJ1-5	few	TRBV12-5	TGTGCTAGTGGTTTGGTCATTTTT	CASGLVIF
NA	TRBJ2-3	NA	TRBV5-1	TGCGCCAGCAGCTTGGAGCGGTCTAGCACAGATACGCAGTATTTT	CASSLERSSTDTQYF
TRBD1	TRBJ1-2	NA	TRBV6-5	TGTGCCAGCAGCTCCCGGACAGGGGGGAACTATGGCTACACCTTC	CASSSRTGGNYGYTF